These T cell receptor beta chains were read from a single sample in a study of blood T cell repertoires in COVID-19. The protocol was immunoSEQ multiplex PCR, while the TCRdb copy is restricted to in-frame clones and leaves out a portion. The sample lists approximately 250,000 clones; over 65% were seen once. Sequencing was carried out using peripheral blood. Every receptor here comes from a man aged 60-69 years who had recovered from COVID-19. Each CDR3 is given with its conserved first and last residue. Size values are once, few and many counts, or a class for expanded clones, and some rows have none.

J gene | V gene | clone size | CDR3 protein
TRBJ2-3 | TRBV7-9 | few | CASSFRTAPGDTQYF
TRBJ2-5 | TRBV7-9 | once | CASSLGLAEETQYF
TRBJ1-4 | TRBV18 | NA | CASSPPQGAIGEKLFF
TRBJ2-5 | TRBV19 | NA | CASSIDHVGVETQYF
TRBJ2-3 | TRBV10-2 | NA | CASSPRTGSTDTQYF
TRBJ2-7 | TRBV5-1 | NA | CASSLGTGWLGEQYF
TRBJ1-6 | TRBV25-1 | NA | CASSDPSSQGDNSPLHF
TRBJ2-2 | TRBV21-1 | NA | CASSRPTGKSLNHPRELFF
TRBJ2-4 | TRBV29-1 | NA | CSVGGSGKNIQYF
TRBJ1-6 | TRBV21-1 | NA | CAEFHPPGRTVTSSYNSPLHF
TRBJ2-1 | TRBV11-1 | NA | CASSHQGREQFF
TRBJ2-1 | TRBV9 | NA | CASSPGLAGAYNEQFF
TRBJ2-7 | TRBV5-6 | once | CASSFRGGYEQYF
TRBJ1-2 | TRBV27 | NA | CASSLKRGQNYGYTF
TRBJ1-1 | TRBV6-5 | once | CASSYGQGDGRAEAFF
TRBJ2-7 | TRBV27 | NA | CASSLSVGEAGSYEQYF
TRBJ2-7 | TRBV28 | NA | CASTKGDPGSYEQYF
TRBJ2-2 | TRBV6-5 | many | CASRGEGDTGELFF
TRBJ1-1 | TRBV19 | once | CASSQTRGGTEAFF
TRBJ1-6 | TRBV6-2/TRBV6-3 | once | CASSRETTRLHF
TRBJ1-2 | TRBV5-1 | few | CASSSGLREGQVYGYTF
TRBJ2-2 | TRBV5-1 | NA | CASRRTSGHTGELFF
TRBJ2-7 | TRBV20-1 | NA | CSASPGLGAREQYF
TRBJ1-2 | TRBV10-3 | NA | CAISDRAYYGYTF
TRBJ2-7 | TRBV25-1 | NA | CASRGGTGAYEQYF
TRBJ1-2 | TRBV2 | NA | CASTRLNSNPGGYTF
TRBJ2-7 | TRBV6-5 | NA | CASRNSGGAGEQYF
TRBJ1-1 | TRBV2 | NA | CASSLRTPGTEAFF